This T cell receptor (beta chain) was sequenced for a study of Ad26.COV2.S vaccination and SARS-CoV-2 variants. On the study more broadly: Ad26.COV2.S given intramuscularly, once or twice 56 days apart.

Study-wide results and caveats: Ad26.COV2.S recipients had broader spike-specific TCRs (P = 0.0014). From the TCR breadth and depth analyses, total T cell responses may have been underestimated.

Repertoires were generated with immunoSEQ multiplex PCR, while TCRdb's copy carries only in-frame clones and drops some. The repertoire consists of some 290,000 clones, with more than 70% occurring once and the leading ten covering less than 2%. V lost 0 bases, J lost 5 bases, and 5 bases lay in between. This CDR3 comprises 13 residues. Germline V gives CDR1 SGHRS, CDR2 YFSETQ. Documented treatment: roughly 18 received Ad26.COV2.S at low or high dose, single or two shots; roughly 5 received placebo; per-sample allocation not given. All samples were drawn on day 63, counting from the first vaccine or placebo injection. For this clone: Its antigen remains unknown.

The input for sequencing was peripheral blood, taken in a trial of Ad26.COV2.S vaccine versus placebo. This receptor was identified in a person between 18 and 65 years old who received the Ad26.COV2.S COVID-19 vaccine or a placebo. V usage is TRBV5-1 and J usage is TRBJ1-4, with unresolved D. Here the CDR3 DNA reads TGCGCCAGCAGCTTGGCGAGGAATGAAAAACTGTTTTTT. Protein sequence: CASSLARNEKLFF.